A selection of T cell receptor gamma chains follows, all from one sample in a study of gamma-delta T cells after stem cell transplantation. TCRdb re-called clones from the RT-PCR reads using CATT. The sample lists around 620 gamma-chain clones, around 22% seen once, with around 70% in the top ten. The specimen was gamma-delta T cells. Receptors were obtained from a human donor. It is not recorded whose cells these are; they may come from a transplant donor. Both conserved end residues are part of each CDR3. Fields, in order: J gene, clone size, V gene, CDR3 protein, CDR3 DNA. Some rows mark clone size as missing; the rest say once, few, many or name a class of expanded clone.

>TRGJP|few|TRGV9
CALWEKQELGKKIKVF
TGTGCCTTGTGGGAGAAGCAAGAGTTGGGCAAAAAAATCAAGGTATTT
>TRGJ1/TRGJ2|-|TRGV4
CATWDAQDKKLF
TGTGCCACCTGGGACGCTCAAGATAAGAAACTCTTT
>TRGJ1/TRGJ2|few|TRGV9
CALWEVQYKKLF
TGTGCCTTGTGGGAGGTGCAATATAAGAAACTCTTT
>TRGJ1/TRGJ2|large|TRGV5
CATWDYGGYYKKLF
TGTGCCACCTGGGATTACGGAGGCTATTATAAGAAACTCTTT
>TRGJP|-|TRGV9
CALWEGRELGKKIKVF
TGTGCCTTGTGGGAGGGGAGGGAGTTGGGCAAAAAAATCAAGGTATTT
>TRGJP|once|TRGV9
CALWESFPLQELGKKIKVF
TGTGCCTTGTGGGAGTCCTTTCCATTACAAGAGTTGGGCAAAAAAATCAAGGTATTT
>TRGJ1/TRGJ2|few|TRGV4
CATWDPRLNYKKLF
TGTGCCACCTGGGATCCGCGATTGAATTATAAGAAACTCTTT
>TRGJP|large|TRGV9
CALWESELGKKIKVF
TGTGCCTTGTGGGAGTCGGAGTTGGGCAAAAAAATCAAGGTATTT
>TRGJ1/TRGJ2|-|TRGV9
CALWEVEVGGSYKKLF
TGTGCCTTGTGGGAGGTAGAGGTTGGGGGATCGTATAAGAAACTCTTT
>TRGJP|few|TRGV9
CALWDPLELGKKIKVF
TGTGCCTTGTGGGACCCCCTAGAGTTGGGCAAAAAAATCAAGGTATTT
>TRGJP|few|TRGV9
CALWEADQELGKKIKVF
TGTGCCTTGTGGGAGGCCGATCAAGAGTTGGGCAAAAAAATCAAGGTATTT
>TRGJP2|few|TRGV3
CATWDRPCSDWIKTF
TGTGCCACCTGGGACAGGCCTTGTAGTGATTGGATCAAGACGTTT
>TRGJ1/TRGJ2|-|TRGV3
CATWDGLCYKKLF
TGTGCCACCTGGGACGGGCTATGCTATAAGAAACTCTTT
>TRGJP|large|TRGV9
CALWEGRQELGKKIKVF
TGTGCCTTGTGGGAGGGACGGCAAGAGTTGGGCAAAAAAATCAAGGTATTT
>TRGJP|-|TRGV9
CALWELELGKKIKVF
TGTGCCTTGTGGGAGTTAGAGTTGGGCAAAAAAATCAAGGTATTT
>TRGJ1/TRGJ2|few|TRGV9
CALWEVPHYKKLF
TGTGCCTTGTGGGAGGTGCCTCATTATAAGAAACTCTTT
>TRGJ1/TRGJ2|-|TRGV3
CATWDRRAYKKLF
TGTGCCACCTGGGACAGGAGAGCATATAAGAAACTCTTT
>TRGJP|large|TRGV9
CALWEEELGKKIKVF
TGTGCCTTGTGGGAGGAAGAGTTGGGCAAAAAAATCAAGGTATTT
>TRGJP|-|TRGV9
CALWDRQGLGKKIKVF
TGTGCCTTGTGGGACAGGCAAGGGTTGGGCAAAAAAATCAAGGTATTT
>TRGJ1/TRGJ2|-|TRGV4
CATWDGLNYYKKLF
TGTGCCACCTGGGATGGCCTGAATTATTATAAGAAACTCTTT
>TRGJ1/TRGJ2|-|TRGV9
CALWEVNKKLF
TGTGCCTTGTGGGAAGTTAATAAGAAACTCTTT
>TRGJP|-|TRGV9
CALWEVQQELGKKIKVF
TGTGCCTTGTGGGAGGTCCAACAAGAGTTGGGCAAAAAAATCAAGGTATTT
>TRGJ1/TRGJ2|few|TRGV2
CATWDGLELF
TGTGCCACCTGGGACGGCCTTGAACTCTTT
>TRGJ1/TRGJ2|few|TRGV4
CATWEDPYYKKLF
TGTGCCACCTGGGAGGACCCTTATTATAAGAAACTCTTT
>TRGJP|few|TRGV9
CALWEVRGIKELGKKIKVF
TGTGCCTTGTGGGAGGTGCGGGGGATAAAAGAGTTGGGCAAAAAAATCAAGGTATTT
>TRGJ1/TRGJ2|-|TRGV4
CATWDGLDKKLF
TGTGCCACCTGGGATGGCTTAGATAAGAAACTCTTT
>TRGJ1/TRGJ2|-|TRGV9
CALWDPHGLYKKLF
TGTGCCTTGTGGGATCCGCACGGTTTATATAAGAAACTCTTT
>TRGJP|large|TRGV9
CALWEAEELGKKIKVF
TGTGCCTTGTGGGAGGCGGAAGAGTTGGGCAAAAAAATCAAGGTATTT
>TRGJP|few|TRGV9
CALWEVNQELGKKIKVF
TGTGCCTTGTGGGAGGTGAACCAAGAGTTGGGCAAAAAAATCAAGGTATTT
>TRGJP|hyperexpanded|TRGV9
CALWEVEELGKKIKVF
TGTGCCTTGTGGGAGGTGGAAGAGTTGGGCAAAAAAATCAAGGTATTT
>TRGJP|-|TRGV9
CALWEVVELGKKIKVF
TGTGCCTTGTGGGAGGTCGTAGAGTTGGGCAAAAAAATCAAGGTATTT
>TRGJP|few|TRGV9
CALWDPQELGKKIKVF
TGTGCCTTGTGGGACCCGCAAGAGTTGGGCAAAAAAATCAAGGTATTT
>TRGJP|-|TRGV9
CALWEVHEVKLGKKIKVF
TGTGCCTTGTGGGAGGTGCATGAAGTTAAGCTGGGCAAAAAAATCAAGGTATTT
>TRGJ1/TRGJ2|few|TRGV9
CALWEVPKKLF
TGTGCCTTGTGGGAGGTTCCTAAGAAACTCTTT
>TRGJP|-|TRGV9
CALWEQLQELGKKIKVF
TGTGCCTTGTGGGAGCAGCTACAAGAGTTGGGCAAAAAAATCAAGGTATTT